This TCR beta chain was sequenced during a study of pediatric ulcerative colitis. Background on the study: Disease was pancolitis in more than five and left-sided in two, histology-confirmed.

Regarding the study as a whole: Blood samples from two patients yielded substantially fewer templates and were excluded from blood-rectal overlap analysis. Blood-rectal clonal overlap within each person was significantly higher in ulcerative colitis patients than controls.

Samples were sequenced at Survey level, maximum 500,000 reads. Assay: immunoSEQ multiplex PCR; the TCRdb copy retains only in-frame clones and omits some. The repertoire holds 50,000 to 65,000 clones, with less than 90% as singletons. A word on this clone: The antigen is undetermined.

The sequence was collected from a boy under 18 with severe ulcerative colitis. The sample taken for sequencing was blood.

The CDR3 spells CATIPGQGALKYF. The CDR3 DNA reads TGTGCCACCATCCCGGGACAGGGGGCGTTGAAGTACTTC. The V call is TRBV6-1, the J call TRBJ2-7, with TRBD1 matching over 12 bases. The CDR3 runs 13 residues. Germline V gene data show CDR1 as MNHNS and CDR2 as SASEGT. The V gene end was trimmed by 10 bases and the J gene end by 11 bases; junction bases not matched to a gene: 12.